Listed here are 12 T cell receptor beta chains from one sample, sequenced in a study of blood T cell repertoires in COVID-19. The repertoire was sequenced with immunoSEQ multiplex PCR; TCRdb's copy has only in-frame clones and lacks some. The sample holds about 190,000 clones, approximately 84% seen once. The sample consisted of peripheral blood. The receptor set was obtained from a woman between 65 and 79 years old with active or convalescent COVID-19.

This clone was observed once. J is TRBJ2-7 and V is TRBV5-6, with D unclear. Trimming shortened V by 1 base and J by 7 bases, and 6 bases separated the two germline ends. The CDR3 is 11 amino acids. Germline CDR1 SGHDT, CDR2 YYEEEE. CDR3: CASSLRSEQYF. The CDR3 DNA follows: TGTGCCAGCAGCTTGCGGTCAGAGCAGTACTTC. The variable domain in full, completed from reference TRBV5-6 and TRBJ2-7, reads DAGVTQSPTHLIKTRGQQVTLRCSPKSGHDTVSWYQQALGQGPQFIFQYYEEEERQRGNFPDRFSGHQFPNYSSELNVNALLLGDSALYLCASSLRSEQYFGPGTRLTVT.

This clone appeared a few times. CDR3 sequence (DNA): TGTGCCAGCAGGAGTGGGCCGAGCGAGCAGTACTTC. Translated, it gives CASRSGPSEQYF. This chain joins TRBV7-9 and TRBJ2-7; D unclear. The CDR3 loop spans 12 amino acids. The germline V gene has CDR1 SEHNR and CDR2 FQNEAQ (reference sequence). Trimming left V 6 bases short and J 6 bases short, with 12 bases between.

A remark on this clone: Other nucleotide sequences from this sample produce the same CDR3. The rearrangement links TRBV5-1 to TRBJ2-1, with D possibly matching TRBD2 (6 bases). The V gene lost 4 bases and the J gene lost 1 base, with 12 bases spanning the gap. This CDR3 region has 15 residues. Germline V gene lookup returns CDR1 SGHRS and CDR2 YFSETQ. The CDR3 sequence is CASSPTSGSYNEQFF. CDR3 sequence (DNA): TGCGCCAGCAGCCCGACTAGTGGGTCCTACAATGAGCAGTTCTTC.

The gene calls are TRBV18 and TRBJ2-5; weak D call: TRBD1 (5 bases). The CDR3 loop spans 13 amino acids. V dropped 7 bases and J dropped 4 bases, with 13 bases sitting between them. From germline, CDR1 is KGHSH and CDR2 LQKENI. The CDR3 DNA reads as TGTGCCAGCTGCCAGGGCCAAGGAGAGACCCAGTACTTC. The encoded protein is CASCQGQGETQYF.

This chain joins TRBV3-1 (or the pseudogene TRBV3-2) and TRBJ1-4; 7 bases agree with TRBD1. Germline V gene data show CDR1 as LGHDT and CDR2 as YNNKEL (reference sequence). The CDR3 is 14 residues long. The junction had 6 bases not matched to a gene; V was cut back by 4 bases and J by 7 bases. The CDR3 sequence is CASSRRQGSEKLFF. The CDR3 DNA sequence: TGTGCCAGCAGCCGCCGACAGGGAAGTGAAAAACTGTTTTTT.

This clone showed up many times. The chain joins TRBV3-1 (or the pseudogene TRBV3-2) to TRBJ2-1; 7 positions agree with TRBD2. The length of the CDR3 is 15 residues. Germline V lookup: CDR1 LGHDT, CDR2 YNNKEL (reference sequence). The V gene end was trimmed by 3 bases and the J gene end by 4 bases; junction bases not matched to a gene: 6. CDR3 in DNA: TGTGCCAGCAGCCACGGGAGAGCGGGATACAATGAGCAGTTCTTC. Translating gives CASSHGRAGYNEQFF.

J is TRBJ2-1 and V is TRBV29-1; 11 nucleotides agree with TRBD2. CDR1 is SQVTM and CDR2 is ANQGSEA in the germline V gene. V lost 7 bases, J lost 7 bases, and 9 bases stayed unmatched. The CDR3 loop spans 14 amino acids. In nucleotides, the CDR3 is TGCAGCGCAAATAGCGGGAGGGCCGGTAATGAGCAGTTCTTC. It is translated as CSANSGRAGNEQFF.

This chain connects TRBV4-1 to TRBJ2-2; 7 nucleotides agree with TRBD1. Losses at the gene ends were 7 bases for V and 3 bases for J; bases not matched to a gene: 11. The CDR3 is 16 amino acids. The germline CDR1 and CDR2 sequences are MGHRA and YSYEKL. CDR3 sequence: CASKGAPQYYTGELFF. Written as DNA, the CDR3 is TGCGCCAGCAAGGGGGCCCCCCAATACTACACCGGGGAGCTGTTTTTT.

The CDR3 spells CSATGGYSGNTIYF. The CDR3 region has the DNA TGCAGCGCTACAGGGGGATACTCTGGAAACACCATATATTTT. The chain recombines TRBV29-1 with TRBJ1-3; TRBD1 agrees at 8 bases. V lost 7 bases to trimming and J lost 0 bases; unmatched junction nucleotides: 5. The germline V gene encodes CDR1 SQVTM and CDR2 ANQGSEA. CDR3 length: 14 amino acids.

The chain links TRBV6-1 to TRBJ1-5, with D maybe TRBD1 (5 bases). The V gene lost 1 base and the J gene lost 2 bases, with 27 bases spanning the gap. Per the germline V gene, CDR1 is MNHNS and CDR2 is SASEGT. The CDR3 runs 21 residues. In nucleotides, the CDR3 is TGTGCCAGCAGTGAAGTCCGGGACGGATCTTCGCCAGGGAGGCGCAATCAGCCCCAGCATTTT. Translation: CASSEVRDGSSPGRRNQPQHF.

The CDR3 bases are TGTGCCACCAGCAGTTGGACAGGGGATTACGAGCAGTACTTC. It codes for CATSSWTGDYEQYF. The chain employs TRBV15 and TRBJ2-7; 9 positions match TRBD1. The J segment lost 4 bases and the V segment lost 3 bases, leaving 4 bases of the junction unmatched. The CDR3 loop spans 14 amino acids. Germline lookup yields CDR1 LNHNV and CDR2 YYDKDF (reference sequence).

This rearrangement joins TRBV28 to TRBJ2-4; perhaps TRBD2 as D (6 bases). This CDR3 region has 17 residues. Germline CDR1 is MDHEN and CDR2 is SYDVKM. V was pared by 6 bases and J by 3 bases, with 21 bases between. CDR3 nucleotides: TGTGCCAGCAGGCGGCAAAAGATCAGGGAGGTCAAAAACATTCAGTACTTC. It yields the protein CASRRQKIREVKNIQYF.